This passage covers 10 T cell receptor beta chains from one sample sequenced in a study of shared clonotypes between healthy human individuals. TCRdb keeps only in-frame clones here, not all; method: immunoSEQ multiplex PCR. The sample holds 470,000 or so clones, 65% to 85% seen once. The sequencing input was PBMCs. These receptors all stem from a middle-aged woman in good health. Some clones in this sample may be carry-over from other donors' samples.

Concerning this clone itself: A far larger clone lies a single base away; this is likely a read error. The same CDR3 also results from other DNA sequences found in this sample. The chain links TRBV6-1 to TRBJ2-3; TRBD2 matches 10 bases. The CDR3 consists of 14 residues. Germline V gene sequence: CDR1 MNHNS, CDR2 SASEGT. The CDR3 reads CASQAGGPADTQYF. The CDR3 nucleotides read TGTGCCAGCCAAGCGGGAGGGCCCGCAGATACGCAGTACTTT.

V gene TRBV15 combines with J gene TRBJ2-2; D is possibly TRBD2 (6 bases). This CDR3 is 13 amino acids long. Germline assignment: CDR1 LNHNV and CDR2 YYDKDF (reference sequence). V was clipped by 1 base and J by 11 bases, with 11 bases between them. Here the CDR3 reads CATSRGVAGELFF. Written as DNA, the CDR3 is TGTGCCACCAGCAGAGGGGTCGCGGGAGAGCTGTTTTTT.

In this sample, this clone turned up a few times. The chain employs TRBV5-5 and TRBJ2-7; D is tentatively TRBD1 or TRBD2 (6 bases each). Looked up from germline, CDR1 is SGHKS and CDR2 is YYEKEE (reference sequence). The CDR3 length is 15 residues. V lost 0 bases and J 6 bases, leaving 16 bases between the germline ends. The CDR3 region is CASSLAPGARSEQYF. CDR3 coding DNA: TGTGCCAGCAGCTTGGCTCCGGGGGCGCGTTCCGAGCAGTACTTC.

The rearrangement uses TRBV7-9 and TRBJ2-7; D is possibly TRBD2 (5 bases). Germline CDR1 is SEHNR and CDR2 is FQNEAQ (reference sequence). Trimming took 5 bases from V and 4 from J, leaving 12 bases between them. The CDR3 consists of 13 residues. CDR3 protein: CASSDREKYEQYF. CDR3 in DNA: TGTGCCAGCAGCGACCGGGAAAAATACGAGCAGTACTTC.

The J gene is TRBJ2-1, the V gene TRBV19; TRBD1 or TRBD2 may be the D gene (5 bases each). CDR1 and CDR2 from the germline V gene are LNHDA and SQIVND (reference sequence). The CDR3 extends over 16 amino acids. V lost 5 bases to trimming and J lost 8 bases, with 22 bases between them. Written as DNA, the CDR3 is TGTGCCAGTAGTCCTAGACCTGTGACACTGGGACATGAGCAGTTCTTC. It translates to CASSPRPVTLGHEQFF.

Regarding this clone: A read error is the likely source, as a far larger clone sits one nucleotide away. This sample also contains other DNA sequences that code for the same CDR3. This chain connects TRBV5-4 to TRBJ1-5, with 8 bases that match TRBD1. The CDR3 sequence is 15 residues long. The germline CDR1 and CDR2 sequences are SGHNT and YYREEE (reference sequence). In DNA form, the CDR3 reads TGTGCCAGCAGCTTGGGACAGGGGATTGATCAGCCACAGCATTTT. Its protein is CASSLGQGIDQPQHF.

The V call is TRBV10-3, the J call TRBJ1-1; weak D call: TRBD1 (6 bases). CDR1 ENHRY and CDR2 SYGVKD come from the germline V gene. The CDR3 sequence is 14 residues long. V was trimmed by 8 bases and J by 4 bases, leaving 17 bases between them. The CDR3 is CAIATTGFSTEAFF. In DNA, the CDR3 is TGTGCCATCGCAACTACAGGGTTCAGCACTGAAGCTTTCTTT.

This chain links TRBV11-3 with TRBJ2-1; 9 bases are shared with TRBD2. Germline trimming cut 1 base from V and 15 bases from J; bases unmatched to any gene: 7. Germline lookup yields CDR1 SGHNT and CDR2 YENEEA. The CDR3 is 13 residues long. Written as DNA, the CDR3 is TGTGCCAGCAGCTTAGTTCTGGCGGGAGGGGCGTTCTTC. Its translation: CASSLVLAGGAFF.

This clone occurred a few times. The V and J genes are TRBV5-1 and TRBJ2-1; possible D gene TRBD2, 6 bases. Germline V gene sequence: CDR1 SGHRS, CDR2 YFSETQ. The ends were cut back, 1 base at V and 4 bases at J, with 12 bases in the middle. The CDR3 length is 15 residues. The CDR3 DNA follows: TGCGCCAGCAGCTTGCAACCGGGGGATTACAATGAGCAGTTCTTC. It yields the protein CASSLQPGDYNEQFF.

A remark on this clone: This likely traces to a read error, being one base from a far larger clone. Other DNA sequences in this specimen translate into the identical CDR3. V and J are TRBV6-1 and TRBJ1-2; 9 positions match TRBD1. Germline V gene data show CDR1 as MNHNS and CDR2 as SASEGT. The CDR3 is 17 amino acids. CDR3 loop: CASSADRGRVPNYGYTF. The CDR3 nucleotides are TGTGCCAGCAGTGCGGACAGGGGCCGCGTCCCGAACTATGGCTATACCTTC.